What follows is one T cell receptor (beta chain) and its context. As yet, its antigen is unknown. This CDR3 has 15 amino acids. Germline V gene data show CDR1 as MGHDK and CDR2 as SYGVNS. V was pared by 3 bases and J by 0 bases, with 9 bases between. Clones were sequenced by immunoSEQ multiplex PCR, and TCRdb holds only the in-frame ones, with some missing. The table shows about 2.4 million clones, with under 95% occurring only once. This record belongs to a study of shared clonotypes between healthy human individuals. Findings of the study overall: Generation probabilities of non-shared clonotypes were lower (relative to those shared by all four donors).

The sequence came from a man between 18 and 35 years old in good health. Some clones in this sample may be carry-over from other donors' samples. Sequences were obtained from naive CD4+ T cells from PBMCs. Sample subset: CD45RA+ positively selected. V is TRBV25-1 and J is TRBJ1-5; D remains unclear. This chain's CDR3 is CASSDSFYSNQPQHF. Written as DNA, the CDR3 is TGTGCCAGCAGTGACAGTTTTTATAGCAATCAGCCCCAGCATTTT.